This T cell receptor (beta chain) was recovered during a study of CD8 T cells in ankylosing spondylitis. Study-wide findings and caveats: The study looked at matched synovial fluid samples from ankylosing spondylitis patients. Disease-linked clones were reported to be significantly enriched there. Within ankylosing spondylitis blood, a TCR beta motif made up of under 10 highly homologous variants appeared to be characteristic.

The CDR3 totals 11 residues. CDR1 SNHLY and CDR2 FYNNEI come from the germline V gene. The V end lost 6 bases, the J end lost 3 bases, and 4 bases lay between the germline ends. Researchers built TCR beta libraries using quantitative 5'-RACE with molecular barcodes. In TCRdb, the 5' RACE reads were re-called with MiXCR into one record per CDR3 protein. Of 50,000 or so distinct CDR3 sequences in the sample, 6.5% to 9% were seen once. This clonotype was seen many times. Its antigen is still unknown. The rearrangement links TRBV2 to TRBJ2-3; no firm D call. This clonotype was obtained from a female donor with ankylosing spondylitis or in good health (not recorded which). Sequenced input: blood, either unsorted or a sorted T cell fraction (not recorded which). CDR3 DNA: TGTGCCAGCAGCCGAACAGATACGCAGTATTTT. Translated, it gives CASSRTDTQYF.